The 14 T cell receptor beta chains given below trace back to one sample, sequenced in a study of vaccination effects on CD4 cells after COVID-19. Sequenced by immunoSEQ multiplex PCR; TCRdb stores in-frame clones only, minus some. Of around 54,000 clones listed, around 80% were seen once; the top ten hold around 2.4%. Antigens of these TCRs are unknown. Peptide-pool stimulation followed by sequencing identified expanded antigen-specific CD4+ clonotypes in the ViraFEST assay. With nine to eleven days of culture completed, CD4+ T cells were isolated. Sample: CD4+ T cells from PBMCs cultured with HCoV-229E spike peptides, taken before COVID-19 vaccination. The receptor source for this set is a human donor who received a COVID-19 vaccine.

In this sample, this clone turned up once. The J gene is TRBJ1-5, the V gene TRBV9, with 7 bases identical to TRBD1. The J segment lost 7 bases and the V segment lost 3 bases, leaving 13 bases of the junction unmatched. The germline gives CDR1 SGDLS, CDR2 YYNGEE. The CDR3 sequence is 16 residues long. The CDR3 DNA reads as TGTGCCAGCAGCGGTACAGGGGAACCCTTCGGGCAGCCCCAGCATTTT. Translated, it gives CASSGTGEPFGQPQHF.

The chain couples TRBV7-2 to TRBJ1-5; perhaps TRBD1 as D (5 bases). The length of the CDR3 is 16 residues. CDR1 and CDR2 (germline): SGHTA, FQGNSA. Deletions cut 2 bases from V and 7 bases from J, with 18 bases between. This CDR3 is CASSLYSQGKGQPQHF. The CDR3 coding sequence is TGTGCCAGCAGCTTATATAGTCAGGGCAAGGGGCAGCCCCAGCATTTT.

V is TRBV5-4 and J is TRBJ2-7, with unresolved D. Germline assignment: CDR1 SGHNT and CDR2 YYREEE (reference sequence). This CDR3 spans 14 amino acids. V was clipped by 3 bases and J by 6 bases, with 16 bases between them. The CDR3 loop is CASSSGTSPLEQYV. CDR3 nucleotide sequence: TGTGCCAGCAGCTCAGGTACCTCCCCCCTCGAGCAGTACGTC.

The chain combines TRBV4-3 with TRBJ2-2; TRBD2 agrees at 8 bases. Germline-derived CDR1 and CDR2 are LGHNA and YSLEER. J lost 7 bases, V lost 1 base, and 11 bases had no gene match. This CDR3 spans 17 amino acids. CDR3 DNA sequence: TGCGCCAGCAGCCAAGTCGACGGGGGGGCGTTCGGCGGGGAGCTGTTTTTT. Its protein is CASSQVDGGAFGGELFF.

J is TRBJ2-5 and V is TRBV2; no firm D call. The ends were cut back, 4 bases at V and 2 bases at J, with 14 bases in the middle. The germline V gene has CDR1 SNHLY and CDR2 FYNNEI. This CDR3 is 15 amino acids long. CDR3 nucleotides: TGTGCCAGCAGTGGGGCAGCTAATAGGCAAGAGACCCAGTACTTC. It specifies CASSGAANRQETQYF.

There are a few counts of this clone. The chain is built from TRBV5-5 and TRBJ1-6; no definite D call. V lost 0 bases to trimming and J lost 7 bases, with 5 bases between them. Germline V gives CDR1 SGHKS, CDR2 YYEKEE (reference sequence). The CDR3 is 13 residues long. CDR3 sequence: CASSLEENSPLHF. The CDR3 DNA reads TGTGCCAGCAGCTTGGAGGAGAATTCACCCCTCCACTTT. Variable domain in full (rest from reference TRBV5-5 and TRBJ1-6): DAGVTQSPTHLIKTRGQQVTLRCSPISGHKSVSWYQQVLGQGPQFIFQYYEKEERGRGNFPDRFSARQFPNYSSELNVNALLLGDSALYLCASSLEENSPLHFGNGTRLTVT.

This clone was counted a single time. The rearrangement uses TRBV7-2 and TRBJ1-1; the D gene is possibly TRBD1 (5 bases). The V and J ends lost 1 base and 4 bases respectively, with 10 bases between them. Germline CDR1 SGHTA, CDR2 FQGNSA. The CDR3 contains 14 residues. In nucleotides, the CDR3 is TGTGCCAGCAGCTTAGGACAGCAGTTCACTGAAGCTTTCTTT. This translates into CASSLGQQFTEAFF.

V is TRBV9 and J is TRBJ2-3; 7 bases match TRBD1. CDR1 and CDR2 from the germline V gene are SGDLS and YYNGEE. With 3 bases clipped from V and 0 bases from J, the junction kept 4 bases outside the gene matches. The CDR3 is made up of 15 amino acids. DNA of the CDR3: TGTGCCAGCAGCGGACAGGGAGCTAGCACAGATACGCAGTATTTT. As protein: CASSGQGASTDTQYF. Supplemented by reference TRBV9 and TRBJ2-3, the full variable domain reads DSGVTQTPKHLITATGQRVTLRCSPRSGDLSVYWYQQSLDQGLQFLIQYYNGEERAKGNILERFSAQQFPDLHSELNLSSLELGDSALYFCASSGQGASTDTQYFGPGTRLTVL.

The chain combines TRBV5-1 with TRBJ2-3; D is unresolved. Trimming took 3 bases from V and 0 from J, leaving 8 bases between them. Per germline, CDR1 SGHRS and CDR2 YFSETQ. There are 14 residues in the CDR3. The CDR3 spells CASSSPESTDTQYF. CDR3 coding DNA: TGCGCCAGCAGCTCACCCGAGAGCACAGATACGCAGTATTTT. Complete variable domain (other parts from reference TRBV5-1 and TRBJ2-3): KAGVTQTPRYLIKTRGQQVTLSCSPISGHRSVSWYQQTPGQGLQFLFEYFSETQRNKGNFPGRFSGRQFSNSRSEMNVSTLELGDSALYLCASSSPESTDTQYFGPGTRLTVL.

The chain couples TRBV5-1 to TRBJ1-1, with D possibly being TRBD1 (6 bases). The germline V gene has CDR1 SGHRS and CDR2 YFSETQ. Trimming removed 0 bases from V and 5 bases from J, with 14 bases in between. The CDR3 extends over 15 amino acids. The CDR3 is CASSLDLQGRTEAFF. CDR3 bases: TGCGCCAGCAGCTTGGACCTACAGGGTAGGACTGAAGCTTTCTTT.

The CDR3 DNA is TGTGCCAGCAGCCCCCACACCGGGACAGACTATGGCTACACCTTC. As protein: CASSPHTGTDYGYTF. This chain connects TRBV9 to TRBJ1-2; 7 bases map to TRBD1. CDR1 SGDLS and CDR2 YYNGEE come from the germline V gene. CDR3 length: 15 residues. Losses at the gene ends were 4 bases for V and 3 bases for J; bases not matched to a gene: 9.

V and J are TRBV6-5 and TRBJ2-5, with a possible D match to TRBD2 (5 bases). With 2 bases removed from V and 4 bases from J, the gap between germline ends came to 11 bases. The germline CDR1 and CDR2 sequences are MNHEY and SVGAGI. The CDR3 spans 14 residues. CDR3 sequence reads: CASSYGLRGETQYF. The CDR3 DNA reads TGTGCCAGCAGTTACGGCCTTCGGGGAGAGACCCAGTACTTC.

The chain employs TRBV3-1 (or the pseudogene TRBV3-2) and TRBJ1-6, with D uncertain. V gave up 2 bases and J gave up 7 bases, with 6 bases separating them. CDR3 length: 13 residues. CDR1 is LGHDT and CDR2 is YNNKEL in the germline V gene (reference sequence). The CDR3 sequence is CASSQKQNSPLHF. The CDR3 DNA reads TGTGCCAGCAGCCAAAAACAGAATTCACCCCTCCACTTT.

This rearrangement joins TRBV18 to TRBJ2-3; TRBD1 might be the D (5 bases). Germline CDR1 and CDR2: KGHSH and LQKENI. This CDR3 is 15 amino acids long. V lost 4 bases to trimming and J lost 5 bases, with 16 bases between them. CDR3: CASSQGQLFRDTQYF. The CDR3 bases are TGTGCCAGCTCACAGGGGCAGTTATTTCGAGATACGCAGTATTTT.